These T cell receptor beta chains were read from a single sample in a study of T cell repertoires in cytomegalovirus infection. TCRdb reprocessed the reads via MiXCR and lists one record per CDR3 protein. Among around 800,000 distinct CDR3 sequences, 30% to 35% were seen once, and the ten largest hold 9.5% to 15%. Antigens of these TCRs are unknown. The specimen comprised cultured CD8+ T cells from PBMCs, sampled from culture after CMV antigen stimulation. These TCRs come from a human donor in good health (CMV status not recorded). Some clones in this sample may be carry-over from other donors' samples. Both conserved end residues are part of each CDR3. A D gene is named only where the DNA matches it firmly. Some rows mark clone size as missing; the rest say once, few, many or name a class of expanded clone.

j_call,v_call,clone_size,d_call,cdr3_nt,cdr3_aa
TRBJ2-6,TRBV7-6,NA,NA,TGTGCTAGCAGCAGGGACATGAGCTCTGGGGCCAACGTCCTGACTTTC,CASSRDMSSGANVLTF
TRBJ1-1,TRBV29-1,NA,NA,TGCAGCGTTGTTGTCGGGGACACTGAAGCTTTCTTT,CSVVVGDTEAFF
TRBJ1-3,TRBV20-1,NA,TRBD1,TGCAGTGCCGCGAGCGGACAGGGAGGAAACACCATATATTTT,CSAASGQGGNTIYF
TRBJ1-1,TRBV7-2,many,NA,TGTGCCAGCAGCTTAGACAGTGCCCCTCCGGGCACTGAAGCTTTCTTT,CASSLDSAPPGTEAFF
TRBJ1-1,TRBV6-1,few,NA,TGTGCCAGCAGACTAACTGGGTTTTTGACTGAAGCTTTCTTT,CASRLTGFLTEAFF
TRBJ1-6,TRBV7-6,few,NA,TGTGCCAGCAGTCCGACAGGTTTGGTCGATTCACCCCTCCACTTT,CASSPTGLVDSPLHF
TRBJ1-2,TRBV12-5,once,TRBD1,TGTGCTAGTGGTTTGCACAGGGGACGTGGCTACACCTTC,CASGLHRGRGYTF
TRBJ2-4,TRBV28,NA,NA,TGTGCCAGCAGTCACCCCCCTGGGAGGAGAAACATTCAGTACTTC,CASSHPPGRRNIQYF
TRBJ1-1,TRBV24-1,NA,NA,TGTGCCACCAGTGATTTCTGGGGGACTGAAGCTTTCTTT,CATSDFWGTEAFF
TRBJ2-1,TRBV4-1,few,NA,TGCGCCAGCAGCCAAGATCAAAGGGGCAATGAGCAGTTCTTC,CASSQDQRGNEQFF
TRBJ2-7,TRBV7-2,NA,NA,TGTGCCAACAGCTTAGTCGGCGGGGAGTCCTACGAGCAGTACTTC,CANSLVGGESYEQYF